This T cell receptor beta chain appears in the sequencing data of a study of tumor-infiltrating lymphocytes in primary liver carcinoma (dated by TCRdb to about 2017). With regard to the full study: Roughly five patients with histopathologically diagnosed primary liver carcinoma underwent surgical resection in China between November 2015 and 2016. Tumors of the five patients were stage T1-T3 N0M0 with maximum diameters of about 4.2 to 10 cm. Roughly 3.65 to 7.13 million productive TCRbeta reads were obtained per sample, and no significant difference in read depth was found between tissue types. A total of around 35 specimens from 5 patients, comprising roughly 25 tumor regions, 5 adjacent noncancerous liver tissues and 5 peripheral blood samples, were covered by TCRbeta repertoire sequencing. The five patients, three men and two women aged 30 to 69 years, had hepatocellular carcinoma (four) or combined HCC and intrahepatic cholangiocarcinoma (one). Across five regions of each liver tumor, along with adjacent normal tissue and blood, the study brought together TCRbeta repertoire sequencing, expression microarrays and whole-exome sequencing. Technical replicate repertoires showed high reproducibility, with mean shared-clone rates about 0.88 and correlation coefficients above 0.95.

Blood RNA was extracted from unsorted whole blood with TRIzol reagent; germline DNA came from the DNeasy Blood & Tissue kit. At the time of sampling, the patients had chronic HBV infection and had not received any treatment. Before surgery, roughly 4 milliliters of peripheral blood were drawn into K2EDTA tubes. Findings and caveats that apply to the study as a whole: Only 4 or 5 patients were included in the study, and the authors note that the findings should be validated in a larger study. Repertoire overlap was higher between tumor regions (mean around 36%) than tumor-adjacent (roughly 17%) or tumor-blood (about 14%) pairs, consistent with antigen-driven expansion. Compared with blood, tumors had a significantly larger share of the repertoire taken up by the top 250 clones (p = 0.039). Only the TCR beta chain was sequenced, which likely underestimates true repertoire diversity because unpaired alpha chains were not captured. Since the samples were bulk and unsorted, there was no way to compare CD4+ and CD8+ T cell repertoires.

This clonotype has ten or more counts. Its target antigen remains unknown. Its ends do not fully match the called genes, so a read error is possible. The CDR3 sequence holds 15 residues, the cysteine and phenylalanine included. Only CDR3 DNA remains: 45 bases, in frame from the first base. The germline V gene supplies CDR1 SGHAT and CDR2 FQNNGV. Using a constant-region primer and ProtoScript II reverse transcriptase, TCRbeta-specific cDNA was reverse-transcribed from approximately 500 ng total RNA. Construction of the TCRbeta libraries relied on three nested rounds of multiplex PCR, following a slightly modified ARM-PCR procedure. Each of the first two PCR rounds ran for approximately 9 cycles and used multiplex TRBV1-TRBV30 forward primers together with a Cbeta reverse primer. Sample barcodes and Illumina adapters were attached in a final 25-cycle PCR using Deep VentR polymerase. Before sequencing, amplicons between 200 and 500 bp were purified from gel using a QIAquick gel extraction kit. TCRbeta amplicons were sequenced on an Illumina HiSeq 2500 with 250-bp paired-end reads. The original methods were these. Quality trimming of reads was performed with Trimmomatic v0.33, and paired reads were merged with FLASH v1.2.11 so that full CDR3 sequences could be recovered. V, D and J germline segments were assigned to the rearranged TCRbeta sequences using MiGEC v1.2.1b. Clonotype statistics and Shannon-Wiener diversity indices were calculated with VDJtools v1.0.0. To reduce sampling bias, subsequent analyses other than the diversity analysis used only the 250 most abundant clonotypes in each sample. Through fastp at Q25 and MiXCR, TCRdb rebuilt clones from the public reads, retaining in-frame beta chains. Each CDR3 protein appears once, grouped with its most common genes and DNA. These V and J calls are TCRdb output, not the study's own analysis. This sample has under 200,000 distinct CDR3 sequences in its table, and roughly 61% of those were observed once. The top ten clones comprise 6% to 8.5% of the sample.

The sequence derives from a woman aged 55-69 years with primary liver carcinoma and hepatitis B virus infection. The V and J segments used are TRBV11-2 and TRBJ2-1, with TRBD2 identical over 14 junction bases. Sequencing was carried out using peripheral blood. DNA sequence: TGTGCCAGCCGTGGGACTAGCGGGAGTTACAATGAACAGTTCTTC. The translation is CASRGTSGSYNEQFF.